Each of the 25 T cell receptor beta chains below was sequenced from the same sample in a study of shared clonotypes between healthy human individuals. Method: immunoSEQ multiplex PCR; TCRdb's copy keeps in-frame clones and lacks some. The sample carries some 2,500,000 clones, 85% to 95% recorded once. Source material: naive CD4+ T cells from PBMCs. The sample's subset: CD45RA+ positively selected. The receptors come from a young man in good health. Some clones in this sample may be carry-over from other donors' samples.

The chain combines TRBV2 with TRBJ2-3, with 13 bases lining up with TRBD2. CDR3 length equals 18 residues. The germline V gene has CDR1 SNHLY and CDR2 FYNNEI. V dropped 7 bases and J dropped 8; count of bases not matched to a gene: 18. CDR3 in amino acids: CASTLLQGLAGRKVTQYF. CDR3 nucleotides: TGTGCCAGCACCCTGCTACAGGGACTAGCGGGAAGGAAGGTTACGCAGTATTTT.

This chain uses TRBV28 with TRBJ2-7; TRBD2 might be the D (5 bases). The germline gives CDR1 MDHEN, CDR2 SYDVKM. The CDR3 contains 14 residues. V was cut by 1 base and J by 5 bases, with 12 bases left in between. This CDR3 is CASSLFGLANEQYF. CDR3 nucleotides: TGTGCCAGCAGTTTATTCGGGCTAGCAAACGAGCAGTACTTC.

The V gene is TRBV6-5, the J gene TRBJ2-5; 8 bases are a match to TRBD1. The CDR3 has 14 amino acids. Looked up from germline, CDR1 is MNHEY and CDR2 is SVGAGI. After removal of 2 bases from V and 1 base from J, the junction contained 0 bases not matched to a gene. The CDR3 DNA sequence: TGTGCCAGCAGTTACACAGGGGGCCAAGAGACCCAGTACTTC. Translation: CASSYTGGQETQYF.

V is TRBV28 and J is TRBJ2-7; 14 nucleotides match TRBD2. Looked up from germline, CDR1 is MDHEN and CDR2 is SYDVKM. The CDR3 runs 17 residues. J gave up 4 bases and V 4 bases, and 9 bases lay outside the gene matches. CDR3: CASSSPGLAGDLYEQYF. The DNA for the CDR3 is TGTGCCAGCAGTTCTCCGGGACTAGCGGGAGATTTGTACGAGCAGTACTTC.

The chain links TRBV7-9 to TRBJ2-1; 15 bases are a match to TRBD2. Germline V CDR1 and CDR2: SEHNR, FQNEAQ (reference sequence). The J segment lost 6 bases and the V segment lost 6 bases, leaving 15 bases of the junction unmatched. This CDR3 has 19 amino acids. The CDR3: CASRPPGLAGGGRGNEQFF. The CDR3 DNA is TGTGCCAGCAGGCCCCCGGGACTAGCGGGAGGCGGGCGGGGCAATGAGCAGTTCTTC.

The chain uses TRBV5-1 and TRBJ2-7; a possible D gene is TRBD1 (5 bases). Germline-derived CDR1 and CDR2 are SGHRS and YFSETQ. V was trimmed by 0 bases and J by 3 bases, leaving 10 bases between them. The CDR3 has 14 amino acids. DNA for the CDR3: TGCGCCAGCAGCTTGGAGGCAGGGTACTACGAGCAGTACTTC. Translating it yields CASSLEAGYYEQYF.

This clone was detected once. The genes are TRBV28 and TRBJ1-2, with no clear D. The CDR3 covers 13 residues. Germline lookup yields CDR1 MDHEN and CDR2 SYDVKM. V gave up 5 bases and J gave up 3 bases, with 10 bases separating them. CDR3 nucleotide sequence: TGTGCCAGCAGTCCACCAGAATACTATGGCTACACCTTC. Protein: CASSPPEYYGYTF.

The rearrangement joins TRBV21-1 to TRBJ2-3; the table's D call TRBD1 went unverified against the DNA. TRBV21-1 is flagged as a pseudogene. The CDR3 consists of 14 residues. The CDR3 loop is CASGGTGDTDTQYF. The CDR3 nucleotides are TGTGCCAGCGGGGGGACAGGGGATACAGATACGCAGTATTTT.

This sequence joins TRBV7-9 and TRBJ2-2; the D gene could be TRBD1 or TRBD2 (5 bases each). CDR3 size: 15 residues. Germline V gives CDR1 SEHNR, CDR2 FQNEAQ (reference sequence). Between the trimmed V and J ends, which lost 5 bases and 5 bases, there was a span of 15 bases. CDR3 loop: CASSHTEGWTGELFF. Here the CDR3 DNA reads TGTGCCAGCAGCCACACCGAGGGGTGGACCGGGGAGCTGTTTTTT.

V usage is TRBV28 and J usage is TRBJ2-7, with TRBD2 identical over 7 bases. Per the germline V gene, CDR1 is MDHEN and CDR2 is SYDVKM. V trimming: 4 bases; J trimming: 2 bases; junction bases outside the gene matches: 5. The CDR3 covers 14 residues. The CDR3: CASSSPLAPYEQYF. CDR3 bases: TGTGCCAGCAGTTCTCCACTAGCGCCCTACGAGCAGTACTTC.

The chain uses TRBV28 and TRBJ2-5; a weak D match, TRBD2 (5 bases). Trimming took off 5 bases at V and 6 bases at J, with 10 bases between the two ends. Germline loops: CDR1 MDHEN, CDR2 SYDVKM. This CDR3 region has 12 residues. CDR3 nucleotide sequence: TGTGCCAGCAGTCTAGCTTGGCAGACCCAGTACTTC. As protein: CASSLAWQTQYF. Full variable domain (outside the CDR3, taken from reference TRBV28 and TRBJ2-5): DVKVTQSSRYLVKRTGEKVFLECVQDMDHENMFWYRQDPGLGLRLIYFSYDVKMKEKGDIPEGYSVSREKKERFSLILESASTNQTSMYLCASSLAWQTQYFGPGTRLLVL.

V and J are TRBV7-2 and TRBJ1-6; 9 nucleotides agree with TRBD1. Germline V gives CDR1 SGHTA, CDR2 FQGNSA. The V segment lost 5 bases and the J segment 6 bases; nucleotides outside the gene matches: 5. The CDR3 has 15 residues. The CDR3 loop is CASSRLGQGNSPLHF. The CDR3 coding sequence is TGTGCCAGCAGCCGATTGGGACAGGGTAATTCACCCCTCCACTTT.

As regards this clone: The same CDR3 arises from other DNA sequences in this sample as well. The rearrangement uses TRBV28 and TRBJ2-7; unclear D gene. This CDR3 comprises 12 residues. From germline, CDR1 is MDHEN and CDR2 SYDVKM. The V gene lost 2 bases and the J gene lost 4 bases, with 6 bases spanning the gap. CDR3 coding DNA: TGTGCCAGCAGTTTAGTTACTTACGAGCAGTACTTC. Translated: CASSLVTYEQYF.

This rearrangement joins TRBV2 to TRBJ1-4; D may be TRBD1 (5 bases). Germline V CDR1 and CDR2: SNHLY, FYNNEI. The CDR3 is made up of 15 amino acids. V gave up 4 bases and J gave up 3 bases, with 12 bases separating them. The CDR3 coding sequence is TGTGCCAGCAGTGGGTCACGGGGACCTAATGAAAAACTGTTTTTT. Protein product: CASSGSRGPNEKLFF.

This chain connects TRBV6-4 to TRBJ2-3; D is possibly TRBD1 (5 bases). CDR3 length: 15 residues. Germline V gene sequence: CDR1 MRHNA, CDR2 SNTAGT. V dropped 3 bases and J dropped 0 bases, with 10 bases sitting between them. This CDR3 is CASSDRGRSTDTQYF. Written as DNA, the CDR3 is TGTGCCAGCAGTGATAGGGGAAGGAGCACAGATACGCAGTATTTT.

V is TRBV5-1 and J is TRBJ2-1; TRBD2 matches 8 bases. The CDR3 length is 14 residues. Per germline, CDR1 SGHRS and CDR2 YFSETQ. With 4 bases clipped from V and 6 bases from J, the junction kept 6 bases outside the gene matches. CDR3 in amino acids: CASSRGTSSNEQFF. The CDR3 DNA reads as TGCGCCAGCAGCAGGGGGACTAGTAGCAATGAGCAGTTCTTC.

This clone was observed a single time. This rearrangement joins TRBV28 to TRBJ2-4, with 7 bases lining up with TRBD2. The junction had 10 bases not matched to a gene; V was cut back by 7 bases and J by 7 bases. CDR1 and CDR2 from the germline V gene are MDHEN and SYDVKM. The CDR3 covers 14 residues. The CDR3 reads CASIEGGPGNIQYF. For the CDR3, the DNA is TGTGCCAGCATCGAGGGAGGGCCGGGGAACATTCAGTACTTC. Combining the CDR3 with reference TRBV28 and TRBJ2-4 gives the whole variable domain DVKVTQSSRYLVKRTGEKVFLECVQDMDHENMFWYRQDPGLGLRLIYFSYDVKMKEKGDIPEGYSVSREKKERFSLILESASTNQTSMYLCASIEGGPGNIQYFGAGTRLSVL.

The genes are TRBV29-1 and TRBJ2-5; D may be TRBD1 or TRBD2 (5 bases each). CDR1 is SQVTM, CDR2 ANQGSEA, per germline. CDR3 length: 16 amino acids. Trimming stripped 0 bases from V and 2 bases from J, with 16 bases between. The CDR3 nucleotides are TGCAGCGTTGAAGAAGGGCAGGGAGAATGGCAAGAGACCCAGTACTTC. As protein: CSVEEGQGEWQETQYF. Full variable domain (missing parts from reference TRBV29-1 and TRBJ2-5): SAVISQKPSRDICQRGTSLTIQCQVDSQVTMMFWYRQQPGQSLTLIATANQGSEATYESGFVIDKFPISRPNLTFSTLTVSNMSPEDSSIYLCSVEEGQGEWQETQYFGPGTRLLVL.

This rearrangement joins TRBV12-5 to TRBJ2-2; D is perhaps TRBD2 (6 bases). Germline values: CDR1 LGHNT, CDR2 FRNRAP. The V end lost 4 bases, the J end lost 0 bases, and 6 bases lay between the germline ends. There are 14 residues in the CDR3. CDR3: CASGSGANTGELFF. As DNA, the CDR3 is TGTGCTAGTGGTTCGGGGGCGAACACCGGGGAGCTGTTTTTT. Variable domain in full (rest from reference TRBV12-5 and TRBJ2-2): DARVTQTPRHKVTEMGQEVTMRCQPILGHNTVFWYRQTMMQGLELLAYFRNRAPLDDSGMPKDRFSAEMPDATLATLKIQPSEPRDSAVYFCASGSGANTGELFFGEGSRLTVL.

This clone was seen a handful of times. The J gene is TRBJ1-2, the V gene TRBV2; D possibly corresponds to TRBD1 (5 bases). CDR1 is SNHLY and CDR2 is FYNNEI in the germline V gene. V lost 8 bases and J lost 8, with 15 bases in between. The CDR3 is made up of 12 amino acids. For the CDR3, the DNA is TGTGCCAGCGGCCCAAACAGGTCGGGCTACACCTTC. As protein: CASGPNRSGYTF.

J is TRBJ2-1 and V is TRBV9, with TRBD2 identical over 15 bases. Germline V gene data show CDR1 as SGDLS and CDR2 as YYNGEE. This CDR3 is built from 19 residues. J lost 3 bases, V lost 4 bases, and 11 bases had no gene match. The CDR3 nucleotides are TGTGCCAGCAGCCCCGGACTAGCGGGAGGGCCAAGACTCTACAATGAGCAGTTCTTC. Translating gives CASSPGLAGGPRLYNEQFF.

On this clone itself: Other DNA sequences in the same sample also yield this CDR3. J is TRBJ2-5 and V is TRBV28, with unresolved D. Trimming pared 6 bases from V and 4 bases from J, leaving 6 bases between. From germline, CDR1 is MDHEN and CDR2 SYDVKM. This CDR3 contains 11 residues. This chain's CDR3 is CASRLRETQYF. The CDR3 bases are TGTGCCAGCAGACTAAGAGAGACCCAGTACTTC.

This clone was picked up a small number of times. The chain links TRBV19 to TRBJ1-1; D is unresolved. Germline V gives CDR1 LNHDA, CDR2 SQIVND (reference sequence). V was pared by 10 bases and J by 0 bases, with 15 bases between. CDR3 length: 14 residues. CDR3 sequence: CATKSGRMNTEAFF. CDR3 DNA sequence: TGTGCCACCAAGTCCGGACGGATGAACACTGAAGCTTTCTTT.

This clone turned up a few times. Other DNA sequences in the same sample also yield this CDR3. The V call is TRBV6-5, the J call TRBJ2-5; D remains ambiguous. The V gene's germline CDR1 is MNHEY and CDR2 SVGAGI. The CDR3 consists of 12 residues. Trimming removed 0 bases from V and 5 bases from J, with 4 bases in between. CDR3 in amino acids: CASSYSRETQYF. The CDR3 DNA sequence: TGTGCCAGCAGTTACTCGAGGGAGACCCAGTACTTC.

The chain is built from TRBV2 and TRBJ2-7, with TRBD2 identical over 12 bases. Germline CDR1 reads SNHLY; CDR2 reads FYNNEI. This CDR3 has 15 amino acids. V gave up 6 bases and J gave up 3 bases; unmatched junction bases: 6. The DNA of the CDR3 is TGTGCCAGCAGCTCCAGACTAGCGGGAGTCTACGAGCAGTACTTC. It encodes CASSSRLAGVYEQYF.